A single sample gave rise to the 3 T cell receptor beta chains below, sequenced in a study of T cell responses to AZD1222 COVID-19 vaccine. Repertoires were generated with immunoSEQ multiplex PCR, while TCRdb's copy carries only in-frame clones and drops some. The repertoire has about 160,000 clones, around 90% of them found once; the top ten carry approximately 3.4%. Source: peripheral blood, taken 28 days after the second AZD1222 dose. The receptors originated from an adult who received the AZD1222 COVID-19 vaccine.

The chain employs TRBV7-9 and TRBJ2-6; D remains unclear. Germline assignment: CDR1 SEHNR and CDR2 FQNEAQ (reference sequence). The V and J ends lost 5 bases and 4 bases respectively, with 9 bases between them. This CDR3 is built from 14 residues. CDR3 sequence: CASSRIGGANVLTF. CDR3 bases: TGTGCCAGCAGCCGAATCGGGGGGGCCAACGTCCTGACTTTC.

V and J are TRBV3-1 (or the pseudogene TRBV3-2) and TRBJ1-1; a weak D match, TRBD1 (6 bases). Germline lookup yields CDR1 LGHDT and CDR2 YNNKEL (reference sequence). The CDR3 extends over 12 amino acids. The germline V and J ends were trimmed by 5 bases and 8 bases, with 12 bases remaining between them. CDR3 protein: CASSNPGTEAFF. The DNA of the CDR3 is TGTGCCAGCAGCAATCCCGGGACAGAAGCTTTCTTT.

The chain couples TRBV6-2 or TRBV6-3 to TRBJ1-5, with 7 bases that match TRBD1. Per the germline V gene, CDR1 is MNHEY and CDR2 is SVGEGT. The CDR3 is 15 residues long. J was trimmed by 1 base and V by 4 bases; bases with no gene match: 4. The CDR3 region is CASSLTGMSNQPQHF. The CDR3, as DNA: TGTGCCAGCAGTTTGACAGGGATGAGCAATCAGCCCCAGCATTTT.